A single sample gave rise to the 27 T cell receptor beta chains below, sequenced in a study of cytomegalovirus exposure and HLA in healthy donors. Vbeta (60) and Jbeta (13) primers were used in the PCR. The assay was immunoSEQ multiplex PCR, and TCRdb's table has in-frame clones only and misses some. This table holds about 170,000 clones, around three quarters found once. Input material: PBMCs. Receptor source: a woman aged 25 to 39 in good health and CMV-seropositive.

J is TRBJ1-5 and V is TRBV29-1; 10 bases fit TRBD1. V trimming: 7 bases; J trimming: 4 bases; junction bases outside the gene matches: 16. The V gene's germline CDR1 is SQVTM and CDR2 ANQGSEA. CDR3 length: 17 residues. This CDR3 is CSARQGARTSKNQPQHF. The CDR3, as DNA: TGCAGCGCTCGACAGGGGGCGCGCACCTCAAAAAATCAGCCCCAGCATTTT.

In DNA form, the CDR3 reads TGCGCCAGCAGCTCCGGACAGGGGGCGCAGGAGCAGTACTTC. Protein product: CASSSGQGAQEQYF. This chain connects TRBV5-1 to TRBJ2-7, with 11 bases matching TRBD1. Germline lookup yields CDR1 SGHRS and CDR2 YFSETQ. V shed 3 bases and J 7 bases; nucleotides not matched to a gene: 6. CDR3 length: 14 residues.

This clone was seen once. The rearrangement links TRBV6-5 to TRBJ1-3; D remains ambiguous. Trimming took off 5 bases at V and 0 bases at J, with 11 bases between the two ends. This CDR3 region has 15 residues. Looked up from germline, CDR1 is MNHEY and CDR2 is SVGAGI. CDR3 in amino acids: CASSNPGYSGNTIYF. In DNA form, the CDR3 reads TGTGCCAGCAGTAATCCGGGGTACTCTGGAAACACCATATATTTT.

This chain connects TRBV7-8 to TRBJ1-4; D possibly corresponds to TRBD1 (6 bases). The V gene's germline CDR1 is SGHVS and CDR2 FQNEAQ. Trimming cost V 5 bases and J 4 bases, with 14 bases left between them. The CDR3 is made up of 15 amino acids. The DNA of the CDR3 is TGTGCCAGCAGCCCAGGACAGCAAATTAATGAAAAACTGTTTTTT. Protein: CASSPGQQINEKLFF.

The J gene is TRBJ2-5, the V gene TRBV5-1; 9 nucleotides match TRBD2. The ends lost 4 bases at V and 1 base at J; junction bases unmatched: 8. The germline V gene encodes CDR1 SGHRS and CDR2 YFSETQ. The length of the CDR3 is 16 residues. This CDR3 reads CASSRDSSGAQETQYF. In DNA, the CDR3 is TGCGCCAGCAGCCGGGACTCTAGCGGGGCCCAAGAGACCCAGTACTTC.

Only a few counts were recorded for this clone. The CDR3 DNA follows: TGTGCCAGCAGCTTGAGCCGGAGGAACACTGAAGCTTTCTTT. This gives the protein CASSLSRRNTEAFF. This chain links TRBV5-8 with TRBJ1-1; no firm D call. The CDR3 covers 14 residues. V dropped 1 base and J dropped 1 base, with 8 bases sitting between them. Per the germline V gene, CDR1 is SGHTS and CDR2 is YDEGEE.

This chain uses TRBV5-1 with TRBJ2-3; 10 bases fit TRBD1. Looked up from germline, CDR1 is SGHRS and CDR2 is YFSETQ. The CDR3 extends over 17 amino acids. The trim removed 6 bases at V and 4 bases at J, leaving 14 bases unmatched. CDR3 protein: CASTYLKTGQGPDTQYF. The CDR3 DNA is TGCGCCAGCACGTACTTAAAAACGGGACAGGGGCCAGATACGCAGTATTTT.

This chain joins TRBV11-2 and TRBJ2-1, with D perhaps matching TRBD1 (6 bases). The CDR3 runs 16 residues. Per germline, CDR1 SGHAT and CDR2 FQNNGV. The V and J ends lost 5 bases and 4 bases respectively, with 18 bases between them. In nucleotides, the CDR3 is TGTGCCAGCAGCGGCGTCAGGGGAAAGGGGTACAATGAGCAGTTCTTC. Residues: CASSGVRGKGYNEQFF.

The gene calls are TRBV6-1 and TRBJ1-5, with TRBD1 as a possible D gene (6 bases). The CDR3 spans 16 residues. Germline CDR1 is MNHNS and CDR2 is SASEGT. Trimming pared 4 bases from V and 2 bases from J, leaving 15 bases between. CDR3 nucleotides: TGTGCCAGCAGTGCCCGGTTGGACAGACGCAATCAGCCCCAGCATTTT. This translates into CASSARLDRRNQPQHF.

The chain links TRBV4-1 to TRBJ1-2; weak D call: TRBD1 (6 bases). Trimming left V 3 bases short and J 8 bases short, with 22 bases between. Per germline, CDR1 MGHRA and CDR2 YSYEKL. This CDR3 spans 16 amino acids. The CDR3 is CASSQTGPSPFLGYTF. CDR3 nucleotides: TGCGCCAGCAGCCAGACAGGACCCAGCCCCTTTCTCGGCTACACCTTC.

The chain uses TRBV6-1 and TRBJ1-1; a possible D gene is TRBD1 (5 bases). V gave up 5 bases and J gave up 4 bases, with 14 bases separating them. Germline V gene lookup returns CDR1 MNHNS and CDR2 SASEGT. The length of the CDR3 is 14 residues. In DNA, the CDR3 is TGTGCCAGCAGTTTCATGGAGGGGCCCACTGAAGCTTTCTTT. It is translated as CASSFMEGPTEAFF.

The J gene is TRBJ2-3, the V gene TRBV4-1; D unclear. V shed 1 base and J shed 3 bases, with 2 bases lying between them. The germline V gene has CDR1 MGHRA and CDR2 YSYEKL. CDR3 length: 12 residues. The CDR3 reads CASSQATDTQYF. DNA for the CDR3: TGCGCCAGCAGCCAAGCGACAGATACGCAGTATTTT.

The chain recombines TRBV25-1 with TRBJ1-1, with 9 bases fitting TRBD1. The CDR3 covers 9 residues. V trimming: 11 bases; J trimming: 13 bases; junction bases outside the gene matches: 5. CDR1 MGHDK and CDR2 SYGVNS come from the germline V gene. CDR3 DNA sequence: TGTGCCGGGGACAGGGTTGTTTTCTTT. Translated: CAGDRVVFF. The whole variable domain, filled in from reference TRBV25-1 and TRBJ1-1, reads EADIYQTPRYLVIGTGKKITLECSQTMGHDKMYWYQQDPGMELHLIHYSYGVNSTEKGDLSSESTVSRIRTEHFPLTLESARPSHTSQYLCAGDRVVFFGQGTRLTVV.

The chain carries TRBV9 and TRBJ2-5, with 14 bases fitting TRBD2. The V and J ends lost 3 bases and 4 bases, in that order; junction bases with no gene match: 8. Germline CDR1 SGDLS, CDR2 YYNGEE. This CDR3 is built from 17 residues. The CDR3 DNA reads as TGTGCCAGCAGCGAGGGGGGACTAGCGGGAGTACGAGAGACCCAGTACTTC. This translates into CASSEGGLAGVRETQYF.

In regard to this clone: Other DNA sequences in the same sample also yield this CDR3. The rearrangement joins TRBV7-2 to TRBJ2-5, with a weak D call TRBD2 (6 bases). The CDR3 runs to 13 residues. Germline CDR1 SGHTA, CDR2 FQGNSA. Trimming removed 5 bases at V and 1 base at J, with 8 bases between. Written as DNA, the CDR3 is TGTGCCAGCAGCCTGGGACTCCAAGAGACCCAGTACTTC. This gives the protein CASSLGLQETQYF.

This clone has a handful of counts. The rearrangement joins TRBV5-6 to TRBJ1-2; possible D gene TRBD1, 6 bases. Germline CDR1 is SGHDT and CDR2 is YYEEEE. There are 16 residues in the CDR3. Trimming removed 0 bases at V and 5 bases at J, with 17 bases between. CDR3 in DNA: TGTGCCAGCAGCTTGGATTTGGGCAGGGGTAAATATGGCTACACCTTC. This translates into CASSLDLGRGKYGYTF. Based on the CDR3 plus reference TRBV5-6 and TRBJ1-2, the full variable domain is DAGVTQSPTHLIKTRGQQVTLRCSPKSGHDTVSWYQQALGQGPQFIFQYYEEEERQRGNFPDRFSGHQFPNYSSELNVNALLLGDSALYLCASSLDLGRGKYGYTFGSGTRLTVV.

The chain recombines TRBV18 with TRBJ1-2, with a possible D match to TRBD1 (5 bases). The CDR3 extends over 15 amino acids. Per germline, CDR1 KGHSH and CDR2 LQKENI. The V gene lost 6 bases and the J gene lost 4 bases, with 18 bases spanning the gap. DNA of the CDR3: TGTGCCAGCTCGCCAGCCCAGGGTTTGGTCTATGGCTACACCTTC. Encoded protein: CASSPAQGLVYGYTF.

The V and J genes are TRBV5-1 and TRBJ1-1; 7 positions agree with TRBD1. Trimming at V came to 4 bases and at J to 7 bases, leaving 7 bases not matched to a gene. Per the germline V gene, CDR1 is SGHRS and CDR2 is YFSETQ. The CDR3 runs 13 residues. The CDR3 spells CASSLGTAREAFF. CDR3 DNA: TGCGCCAGCAGCCTGGGGACAGCTCGTGAAGCTTTCTTT.

The CDR3 spells CASSLDGQGVTGELFF. The CDR3 DNA reads TGCGCCAGCAGCCTAGATGGACAGGGGGTCACCGGGGAGCTGTTTTTT. The J gene is TRBJ2-2, the V gene TRBV4-3, with TRBD1 matching 10 bases. CDR1 and CDR2 (germline): LGHNA, YSLEER. V was pared by 4 bases and J by 4 bases, with 6 bases of the junction left unmatched. The CDR3 covers 16 residues.

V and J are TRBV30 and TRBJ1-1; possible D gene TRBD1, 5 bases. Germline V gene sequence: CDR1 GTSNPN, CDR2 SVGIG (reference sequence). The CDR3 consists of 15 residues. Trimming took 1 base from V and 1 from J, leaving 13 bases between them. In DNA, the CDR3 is TGTGCCTGGAGTGGGATCGGCAGGGCGAACACTGAAGCTTTCTTT. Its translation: CAWSGIGRANTEAFF. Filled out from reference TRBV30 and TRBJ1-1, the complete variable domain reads SQTIHQWPATLVQPVGSPLSLECTVEGTSNPNLYWYRQAAGRGLQLLFYSVGIGQISSEVPQNLSASRPQDRQFILSSKKLLLSDSGFYLCAWSGIGRANTEAFFGQGTRLTVV.

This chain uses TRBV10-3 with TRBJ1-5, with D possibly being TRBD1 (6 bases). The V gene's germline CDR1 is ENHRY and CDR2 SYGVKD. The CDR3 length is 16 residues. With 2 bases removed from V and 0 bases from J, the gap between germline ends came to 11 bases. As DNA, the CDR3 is TGTGCCATCAGTGAGCATCAGGGGAATAGCAATCAGCCCCAGCATTTT. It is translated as CAISEHQGNSNQPQHF.

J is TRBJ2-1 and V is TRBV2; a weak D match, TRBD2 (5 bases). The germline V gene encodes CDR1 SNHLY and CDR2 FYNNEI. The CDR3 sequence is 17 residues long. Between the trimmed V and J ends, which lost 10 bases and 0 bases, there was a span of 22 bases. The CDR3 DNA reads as TGTGCCACCGATAATGCCTTAACCGGAGGCTCCTACAATGAGCAGTTCTTC. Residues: CATDNALTGGSYNEQFF.

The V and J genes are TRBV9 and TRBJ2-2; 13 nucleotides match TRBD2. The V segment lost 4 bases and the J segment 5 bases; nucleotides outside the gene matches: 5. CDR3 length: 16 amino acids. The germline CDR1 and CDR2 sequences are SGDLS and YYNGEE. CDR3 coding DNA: TGTGCCAGCAGCCGGGGACTAGCGGGACAAACCGGGGAGCTGTTTTTT. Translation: CASSRGLAGQTGELFF.

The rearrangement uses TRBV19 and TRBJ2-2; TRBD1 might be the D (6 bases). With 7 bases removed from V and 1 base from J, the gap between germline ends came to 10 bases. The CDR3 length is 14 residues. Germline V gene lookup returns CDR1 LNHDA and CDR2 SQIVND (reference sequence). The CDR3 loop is CASTGTRNTGELFF. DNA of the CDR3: TGTGCCAGTACCGGGACAAGGAACACCGGGGAGCTGTTTTTT.

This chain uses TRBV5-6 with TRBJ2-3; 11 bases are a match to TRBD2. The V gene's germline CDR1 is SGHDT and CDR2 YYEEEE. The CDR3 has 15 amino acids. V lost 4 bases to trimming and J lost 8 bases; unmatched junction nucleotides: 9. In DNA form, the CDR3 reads TGTGCCAGCAGCAATAGCGGGGGGGCCGAGGCTACGCAGTATTTT. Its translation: CASSNSGGAEATQYF. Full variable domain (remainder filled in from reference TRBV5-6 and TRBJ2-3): DAGVTQSPTHLIKTRGQQVTLRCSPKSGHDTVSWYQQALGQGPQFIFQYYEEEERQRGNFPDRFSGHQFPNYSSELNVNALLLGDSALYLCASSNSGGAEATQYFGPGTRLTVL.

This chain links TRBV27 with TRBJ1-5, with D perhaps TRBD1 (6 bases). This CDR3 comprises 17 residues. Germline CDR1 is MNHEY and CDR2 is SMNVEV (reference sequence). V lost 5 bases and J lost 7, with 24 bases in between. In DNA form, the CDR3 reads TGTGCCAGCAGTGTCTCAGGGGCAAACCCCTTGGGGCAGCCCCAGCATTTT. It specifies CASSVSGANPLGQPQHF.

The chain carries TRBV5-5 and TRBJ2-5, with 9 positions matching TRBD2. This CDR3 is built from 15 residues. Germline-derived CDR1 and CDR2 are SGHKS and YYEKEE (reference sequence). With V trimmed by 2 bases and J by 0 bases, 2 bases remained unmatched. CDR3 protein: CASSFSGGNQETQYF. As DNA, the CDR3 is TGTGCCAGCAGCTTTAGCGGGGGTAACCAAGAGACCCAGTACTTC.